These 7 T cell receptor beta chains were all obtained from the same sample, sequenced in a study of blood T cells in healthy people across ages. Using a J-beta primer mix together with a sample-barcoded 5' primer, a second PCR was run for roughly 7 to 12 cycles. MiXCR, applied by TCRdb to the 5' RACE reads, yields one record per CDR3 protein. The sample lists about 730,000 distinct CDR3 sequences, roughly two fifths seen once, with 20% to 25% in the top ten. The source material was blood. All receptors come from a woman aged 55-69 years in good health.

The chain recombines TRBV7-2 with TRBJ2-4, with D possibly being TRBD2 (7 bases). The DNA end lines up better with TRBJ2-7; the J call may be wrong. The germline V gene encodes CDR1 SGHTA and CDR2 FQGNSA. The CDR3 has 16 residues. CDR3: CASRSEAGAKPYEQYF. CDR3 nucleotide sequence: TGTGCCAGCAGGTCCGAGGCGGGGGCCAAGCCCTACGAGCAGTACTTC.

This clonotype showed up just a few times. This chain connects TRBV2 to TRBJ2-3; D is undetermined. Looked up from germline, CDR1 is SNHLY and CDR2 is FYNNEI. Trimming pared 3 bases from V and 7 bases from J, leaving 14 bases between. CDR3 size: 14 residues. In DNA, the CDR3 is TGTGCCAGCAGTGATGGGCGGCCCCCGAATACGCAGTATTTT. Its protein product is CASSDGRPPNTQYF. Complete variable domain (other parts from reference TRBV2 and TRBJ2-3): EPEVTQTPSHQVTQMGQEVILRCVPISNHLYFYWYRQILGQKVEFLVSFYNNEISEKSEIFDDQFSVERPDGSNFTLKIRSTKLEDSAMYFCASSDGRPPNTQYFGPGTRLTVL.

This clonotype was observed a handful of times. With a much larger clone just one base away, this may be a read error. This CDR3 is CASSQVRTSGSRALYEQYF. The CDR3 DNA reads TGTGCCAGCAGCCAAGTCAGGACTAGCGGGAGCAGGGCCCTCTACGAGCAGTACTTC. The chain employs TRBV4-2 and TRBJ2-7, with 13 bases aligning to TRBD2. The CDR3 covers 19 residues. The V gene end was trimmed by 1 base and the J gene end by 3 bases; junction bases not matched to a gene: 12. From germline, CDR1 is LGHNA and CDR2 YNFKEQ.

Points on this clonotype: A read error is possible here, since a much larger clone lies one base away. The V call is TRBV25-1, the J call TRBJ2-5, with 7 bases lining up with TRBD1. V shed 5 bases, J shed 3 bases, and the junction held 6 bases outside the gene matches. CDR1 and CDR2 (germline): MGHDK, SYGVNS. The length of the CDR3 is 14 residues. The CDR3 loop is CASSKTGPKETQYF. The CDR3 nucleotides are TGTGCCAGCAGTAAGACAGGGCCTAAAGAGACCCAGTACTTC.

Of note for this clonotype: Given a much more abundant clone one base away, this may be a read error. The chain uses TRBV9 and TRBJ1-6; no definite D call. The germline gives CDR1 SGDLS, CDR2 YYNGEE. This CDR3 region has 14 residues. The chain's CDR3 is CASSVGRLNSPHHF. The CDR3 region has the DNA TGTGCCAGCAGCGTTGGACGGCTCAATTCACCCCACCACTTT.

The sample holds a few counts of this clonotype. The junction departs from germline at one end; a sequencing error may be responsible. V gene TRBV20-1 combines with J gene TRBJ2-3, with 9 nucleotides matching TRBD2. The CDR3 covers 15 residues. Germline-derived CDR1 and CDR2 are DFQATT and SNEGSKA (reference sequence). The CDR3 sequence: CSARVSSSGADTQYF. The CDR3 nucleotides read TGCAGCGCTAGAGTATCGTCTAGCGGGGCAGATACGCAGTATTTT.

V usage is TRBV13 and J usage is TRBJ2-7; TRBD2 matches 12 bases. Germline lookup yields CDR1 PRHDT and CDR2 FYEKMQ (reference sequence). The CDR3 runs 16 residues. Trimming removed 5 bases from V and 3 bases from J; junction bases left unmatched: 8. The CDR3 loop is CASSPTPSGGDYEQYF. As DNA, the CDR3 is TGTGCCAGCAGCCCAACCCCTAGCGGGGGGGACTACGAGCAGTACTTC.